The TCR beta chain described here comes from a study of cytomegalovirus exposure and HLA in healthy donors. The wider study: One earlier analysis, a look at about 179 million T cells, found approximately 120 million unique TCR beta sequences.

The donors (healthy individuals) were bone marrow donors. Findings of the study overall: TCR beta V- and J-gene trimming, according to a later analysis, was linked to a missense DCLRE1C variant.

Only a few counts were recorded for this clone. Its matching antigen is unknown. The PCR ran on 60 Vbeta and 13 Jbeta primers. TCRdb's copy holds only in-frame clones and misses some; the assay was immunoSEQ multiplex PCR. The sample records approximately 80,000 clones, roughly 75% being singletons. There are 11 residues in the CDR3. The V end lost 5 bases, the J end lost 11 bases, and 12 bases lay between the germline ends. Germline lookup yields CDR1 SEHNR and CDR2 FQNEAQ (reference sequence). Sequencing input: PBMCs. The sequence was obtained from a man in his 60s in good health and CMV-seronegative. The chain has TRBV7-9 and TRBJ1-2, with D perhaps TRBD1 (6 bases). The CDR3 loop is CASSNDRKYTF. In DNA, the CDR3 is TGTGCCAGCAGCAACGACAGGAAGTACACCTTC.